What follows are 14 T cell receptor beta chains derived from one specimen sequenced in a study of Graves' ophthalmopathy and Graves' hyperthyroidism. As the template, RNA transcripts were used to amplify TCR beta CDR3 regions. HTBI primers were employed in first-round RT-PCR, then a second-round multiplex PCR followed. TCRdb used MiXCR to reprocess the multiplex PCR reads, holding one entry per CDR3 protein. The repertoire consists of over 150,000 distinct CDR3 sequences, with roughly two fifths occurring once and the leading ten covering approximately 5.5%. The specimen sequenced was peripheral blood. The receptors stem from a woman aged 40-49 years with Graves' ophthalmopathy.

The V gene is TRBV12-3 or TRBV12-4, the J gene TRBJ1-5; TRBD1 agrees at 9 bases. V gave up 4 bases and J gave up 3 bases; unmatched junction bases: 7. The CDR3 is 16 residues long. CDR3 sequence reads: CASSSGTGRFNQPQHF. In DNA form, the CDR3 reads TGTGCCAGCAGTTCCGGGACAGGGAGGTTCAATCAGCCCCAGCATTTT.

This clonotype was seen at least ten times. This chain connects TRBV6-5 to TRBJ2-5; 10 bases line up with TRBD1. V was clipped by 4 bases and J by 4 bases; unmatched bases: 3. CDR1 and CDR2 from the germline V gene are MNHEY and SVGAGI. The CDR3 has 14 amino acids. The CDR3 nucleotides read TGTGCCAGCAGTTTCGGGACAGGGGCAGAGACCCAGTACTTC. Protein product: CASSFGTGAETQYF.

This clonotype has at least ten counts. The chain carries TRBV2 and TRBJ1-3; D may be TRBD1 (5 bases). Germline values: CDR1 SNHLY, CDR2 FYNNEI. This CDR3 has 14 amino acids. Trimming removed 8 bases at V and 0 bases at J, with 11 bases between. In DNA, the CDR3 is TGTGCCAGCCAGGGTACGGTCTCTGGAAACACCATATATTTT. Translating it yields CASQGTVSGNTIYF.

Many counts were recorded for this clonotype. The chain joins TRBV7-2 to TRBJ1-5; perhaps TRBD1 as D (5 bases). CDR1 is SGHTA, CDR2 FQGNSA, per germline. Trimming stripped 6 bases from V and 5 bases from J, with 11 bases between. The CDR3 runs to 13 residues. CDR3 residues: CASRPGMHQPQHF. DNA for the CDR3: TGTGCCAGCAGGCCAGGGATGCATCAGCCCCAGCATTTT. Drawing the rest from reference TRBV7-2 and TRBJ1-5, the complete variable domain is GAGVSQSPSNKVTEKGKDVELRCDPISGHTALYWYRQSLGQGLEFLIYFQGNSAPDKSGLPSDRFSAERTGGSVSTLTIQRTQQEDSAVYLCASRPGMHQPQHFGDGTRLSIL.

V usage is TRBV12-3 or TRBV12-4 and J usage is TRBJ1-5; 7 nucleotides line up with TRBD1. V was clipped by 5 bases and J by 5 bases; unmatched bases: 9. The CDR3 runs to 15 residues. The CDR3 sequence: CASSPQGREDQPQHF. Written as DNA, the CDR3 is TGTGCCAGCAGTCCACAGGGGAGAGAAGATCAGCCCCAGCATTTT.

This clonotype has a count of ten or more. The gene calls are TRBV11-2 and TRBJ2-7, with unresolved D. Trimming pared 1 base from V and 3 bases from J, leaving 4 bases between. CDR3 length: 12 residues. From germline, CDR1 is SGHAT and CDR2 FQNNGV. CDR3 nucleotides: TGTGCCAGCAGCTTAGTTAGCTACGAGCAGTACTTC. Residues: CASSLVSYEQYF.

This clonotype was seen only once. The rearrangement links TRBV10-3 to TRBJ2-7, with a tentative D call TRBD1 (6 bases). CDR1 and CDR2 (germline): ENHRY, SYGVKD. The CDR3 length is 13 residues. The ends were cut back, 7 bases at V and 2 bases at J, with 12 bases in the middle. The CDR3 bases are TGTGCCATCACCCAGGGGAGCGCCTACGAGCAGTACTTC. This sequence encodes CAITQGSAYEQYF.

V gene TRBV19 combines with J gene TRBJ1-1, with D hard to call. CDR3 length equals 17 residues. CDR1 is LNHDA and CDR2 is SQIVND in the germline V gene (reference sequence). V was trimmed by 4 bases and J by 6 bases, leaving 24 bases between them. CDR3 bases: TGTGCCAGTAGTACCTTCGCCGGCGGGGTTTTAAGTCCTGAAGCTTTCTTT. Its translation is CASSTFAGGVLSPEAFF.

This clonotype was observed many times. This sequence may be a read error, since a much larger clone differs from it by one base. The V gene is TRBV12-3 or TRBV12-4, the J gene TRBJ2-7; TRBD1 agrees at 7 bases. The CDR3 contains 16 residues. In DNA, the CDR3 is TGTGTCAGCAGTTCCCCGACAGGGCCTCTCTCCTACGAGCAGTACTTC. This encodes CVSSSPTGPLSYEQYF.

The J gene is TRBJ1-1, the V gene TRBV29-1, with unresolved D. The CDR3 covers 11 residues. V was shortened by 6 bases and J by 6 bases, with 11 bases between the two germline ends. From germline, CDR1 is SQVTM and CDR2 ANQGSEA. The CDR3 coding sequence is TGCAGCGTCCGGAGATCAGCTGAAGCTTTCTTT. Protein sequence: CSVRRSAEAFF.

This clonotype was seen at least ten times. The chain employs TRBV28 and TRBJ1-3, with 10 bases matching TRBD1. Germline V gene data show CDR1 as MDHEN and CDR2 as SYDVKM. The CDR3 runs to 16 residues. V trimming: 5 bases; J trimming: 3 bases; junction bases outside the gene matches: 7. CDR3 sequence reads: CASSTPGQGRGNTIYF. CDR3 bases: TGTGCCAGCAGTACCCCGGGACAGGGGCGTGGAAACACCATATATTTT. The full variable domain, in which reference TRBV28 and TRBJ1-3 provide the parts outside the CDR3, is DVKVTQSSRYLVKRTGEKVFLECVQDMDHENMFWYRQDPGLGLRLIYFSYDVKMKEKGDIPEGYSVSREKKERFSLILESASTNQTSMYLCASSTPGQGRGNTIYFGEGSWLTVV.

The table lists this clonotype with many counts. The J gene is TRBJ2-7, the V gene TRBV7-9; the D gene is possibly TRBD1 (6 bases). CDR1 SEHNR and CDR2 FQNEAQ come from the germline V gene (reference sequence). Trimming left V 5 bases short and J 1 base short, with 12 bases between. This CDR3 is 14 amino acids long. The CDR3 loop reads CASSPEQGSYEQYF. The CDR3 DNA reads as TGTGCCAGCAGCCCCGAACAGGGATCCTACGAGCAGTACTTC.

The rearrangement uses TRBV6-2 or TRBV6-3 and TRBJ2-5; D not certain. The CDR3 has 13 amino acids. The V and J ends lost 5 bases and 3 bases respectively, with 10 bases between them. The germline V gene encodes CDR1 MNHEY and CDR2 SVGEGT. The DNA of the CDR3 is TGTGCCAGCAGTGGAATGTCTAAAGAGACCCAGTACTTC. Translated: CASSGMSKETQYF.

This clonotype occurred many times. The chain uses TRBV20-1 and TRBJ2-7; D remains ambiguous. The V end lost 5 bases, the J end lost 3 bases, and 8 bases lay between the germline ends. The CDR3 has 11 residues. CDR1 is DFQATT, CDR2 SNEGSKA, per germline (reference sequence). CDR3 bases: TGCAGTGCTTGGTCACTCTACGAGCAGTACTTC. This codes for CSAWSLYEQYF.